A single sample gave rise to the 25 T cell receptor beta chains below, sequenced in a study of cytomegalovirus exposure and HLA in healthy donors. The PCR ran on 60 Vbeta and 13 Jbeta primers. The data were produced by immunoSEQ multiplex PCR, yet TCRdb's version contains in-frame clones alone and is incomplete. The sample includes 30,000 to 40,000 clones, roughly 79% seen only once; the top ten take roughly 8.8%. The sequenced material came from PBMCs. The receptors were sampled from a woman in her forties in good health and CMV-seronegative.

The chain uses TRBV18 and TRBJ2-5; D uncertain. Trimming removed 0 bases from V and 2 bases from J, with 7 bases in between. Germline V CDR1 and CDR2: KGHSH, LQKENI. CDR3 length: 14 amino acids. CDR3 region: CASSPPIGQETQYF. For the CDR3, the DNA is TGTGCCAGCTCACCACCCATCGGGCAAGAGACCCAGTACTTC.

This chain connects TRBV15 to TRBJ1-2; 7 bases agree with TRBD1. Per germline, CDR1 LNHNV and CDR2 YYDKDF (reference sequence). V shed 2 bases, J shed 4 bases, and the junction held 10 bases outside the gene matches. This CDR3 comprises 16 residues. The CDR3 DNA is TGTGCCACCAGCAGATCGAACAGGGGAGAGGGCTATGGCTACACCTTC. This encodes CATSRSNRGEGYGYTF.

V usage is TRBV5-1 and J usage is TRBJ2-3; D unclear. V gave up 5 bases and J gave up 1 base, with 5 bases separating them. CDR3 length: 12 residues. CDR1 and CDR2 (germline): SGHRS, YFSETQ. In nucleotides, the CDR3 is TGCGCCAGCAGTCCAGGCACAGATACGCAGTATTTT. It encodes CASSPGTDTQYF. The full variable domain, completed using reference TRBV5-1 and TRBJ2-3, is KAGVTQTPRYLIKTRGQQVTLSCSPISGHRSVSWYQQTPGQGLQFLFEYFSETQRNKGNFPGRFSGRQFSNSRSEMNVSTLELGDSALYLCASSPGTDTQYFGPGTRLTVL.

J is TRBJ1-6 and V is TRBV6-5, with 7 positions matching TRBD1. The germline gives CDR1 MNHEY, CDR2 SVGAGI. The CDR3 consists of 13 residues. V was pared by 4 bases and J by 8 bases, with 2 bases of the junction left unmatched. This chain's CDR3 is CASSFDRDSPLHF. For the CDR3, the DNA is TGTGCCAGCAGTTTCGACAGGGATTCACCCCTCCACTTT.

A few counts support this clone. The chain is built from TRBV6-4 and TRBJ1-5; 9 nucleotides line up with TRBD1. Germline V gene lookup returns CDR1 MRHNA and CDR2 SNTAGT. This CDR3 comprises 13 residues. The V and J ends lost 0 bases and 16 bases, in that order; junction bases with no gene match: 7. The CDR3 nucleotides read TGTGCCAGCAGTGACTCCCGGGGACAGGGAGGTCATTTT. This codes for CASSDSRGQGGHF.

The V call is TRBV28, the J call TRBJ2-1; 9 bases are shared with TRBD2. Germline-derived CDR1 and CDR2 are MDHEN and SYDVKM. There are 17 residues in the CDR3. Losses at the gene ends were 4 bases for V and 5 bases for J; bases not matched to a gene: 12. CDR3 amino acids: CASSSRLAALGDNEQFF. The CDR3 DNA sequence: TGTGCCAGCAGTTCCCGACTAGCGGCCCTAGGGGACAATGAGCAGTTCTTC. Complete variable domain (other parts from reference TRBV28 and TRBJ2-1): DVKVTQSSRYLVKRTGEKVFLECVQDMDHENMFWYRQDPGLGLRLIYFSYDVKMKEKGDIPEGYSVSREKKERFSLILESASTNQTSMYLCASSSRLAALGDNEQFFGPGTRLTVL.

V is TRBV2 and J is TRBJ2-7, with TRBD2 matching 12 bases. The CDR3 is 16 residues long. Trimming removed 5 bases from V and 0 bases from J; junction bases left unmatched: 5. The germline V gene has CDR1 SNHLY and CDR2 FYNNEI. The CDR3 here is CASSRGTSGLSYEQYF. The CDR3 nucleotides are TGTGCCAGCAGTAGGGGGACTAGCGGGCTCTCCTACGAGCAGTACTTC. Variable domain in full (rest from reference TRBV2 and TRBJ2-7): EPEVTQTPSHQVTQMGQEVILRCVPISNHLYFYWYRQILGQKVEFLVSFYNNEISEKSEIFDDQFSVERPDGSNFTLKIRSTKLEDSAMYFCASSRGTSGLSYEQYFGPGTRLTVT.

J is TRBJ1-5 and V is TRBV28, with 12 bases lining up with TRBD1. Germline V gene data show CDR1 as MDHEN and CDR2 as SYDVKM. The CDR3 has 15 residues. The V gene end was trimmed by 5 bases and the J gene end by 6 bases; junction bases not matched to a gene: 5. CDR3 loop: CASSPGQGAAQPQHF. CDR3 in DNA: TGTGCCAGCAGTCCGGGACAGGGGGCAGCTCAGCCCCAGCATTTT.

This sequence joins TRBV19 and TRBJ1-6; 7 bases agree with TRBD1. Looked up from germline, CDR1 is LNHDA and CDR2 is SQIVND (reference sequence). The length of the CDR3 is 14 residues. Trimming at V came to 3 bases and at J to 7 bases, leaving 3 bases not matched to a gene. Here the CDR3 DNA reads TGTGCCAGTAGTATTGGGGGACAGAATTCACCCCTCCACTTT. This translates into CASSIGGQNSPLHF.

The chain links TRBV11-2 to TRBJ2-7, with 9 bases fitting TRBD2. Trimming cost V 5 bases and J 4 bases; bases outside gene matches: 6. Germline V gives CDR1 SGHAT, CDR2 FQNNGV. There are 14 residues in the CDR3. CDR3 sequence: CASSRGRDGYEQYV. In DNA form, the CDR3 reads TGTGCCAGCAGCCGCGGGAGGGATGGGTACGAGCAGTACGTC.

The chain is built from TRBV15 and TRBJ2-5; possibly TRBD2 for D (5 bases). V lost 5 bases to trimming and J lost 5 bases, with 18 bases between them. The CDR3 is 15 residues long. Per the germline V gene, CDR1 is LNHNV and CDR2 is YYDKDF (reference sequence). The DNA of the CDR3 is TGTGCCACCAGCCGTCTAGGGAGCCTGGGGGAGACCCAGTACTTC. Its protein is CATSRLGSLGETQYF.

This chain uses TRBV2 with TRBJ2-5, with 13 bases lining up with TRBD2. Looked up from germline, CDR1 is SNHLY and CDR2 is FYNNEI. The V and J ends lost 3 bases and 3 bases, in that order; junction bases with no gene match: 1. The CDR3 loop spans 15 amino acids. The CDR3 DNA sequence: TGTGCCAGCAGTGACACTAGCGGGGGGGAAGAGACCCAGTACTTC. Translated, it gives CASSDTSGGEETQYF.

The CDR3 spells CASSLGASGGQQETQYF. In DNA, the CDR3 is TGTGCCAGCAGCTTAGGTGCTAGCGGGGGGCAACAAGAGACCCAGTACTTC. The chain joins TRBV11-2 to TRBJ2-5, with TRBD2 matching 11 bases. V lost 1 base, J lost 2 bases, and 6 bases stayed unmatched. CDR3 length: 17 residues. Germline loops: CDR1 SGHAT, CDR2 FQNNGV.

This clone was detected once. The chain joins TRBV6-5 to TRBJ1-1; no clear D. V lost 6 bases, J lost 0 bases, and 8 bases lay in between. In germline, CDR1 is MNHEY, CDR2 SVGAGI. The CDR3 totals 13 residues. The CDR3: CASRRTVNTEAFF. CDR3 nucleotides: TGTGCCAGCAGGAGGACTGTGAACACTGAAGCTTTCTTT.

V usage is TRBV12-5 and J usage is TRBJ1-1, with D possibly matching TRBD1 (5 bases). Germline loops: CDR1 LGHNT, CDR2 FRNRAP. Trimming took 7 bases from V and 10 from J, leaving 13 bases between them. The CDR3 spans 11 residues. CDR3 in amino acids: CASASSGAAFF. In DNA, the CDR3 is TGTGCTAGTGCCTCAAGTGGGGCAGCTTTCTTT.

CDR3: CASSPTGRADTQYF. In DNA form, the CDR3 reads TGTGCCAGCAGCCCCACAGGCCGGGCGGATACGCAGTATTTT. The chain couples TRBV7-3 to TRBJ2-3; tentatively, D is TRBD1 (5 bases). The germline V gene has CDR1 SGHTA and CDR2 FQGTGA. Trimming removed 5 bases from V and 6 bases from J, with 15 bases in between. The CDR3 has 14 amino acids.

This chain links TRBV5-1 with TRBJ2-7, with 9 nucleotides matching TRBD2. Germline loops: CDR1 SGHRS, CDR2 YFSETQ. J was trimmed by 5 bases and V by 4 bases; bases with no gene match: 10. This CDR3 is 15 amino acids long. In DNA, the CDR3 is TGCGCCAGCAGCCTGAGAGGCGGGGGGGCCGACGAGCAGTACTTC. Translating it yields CASSLRGGGADEQYF.

This clone occurred once. This chain uses TRBV7-9 with TRBJ1-2; D is ambiguous. V lost 2 bases and J lost 7, with 8 bases in between. CDR1 is SEHNR, CDR2 FQNEAQ, per germline (reference sequence). The CDR3 spans 12 residues. The CDR3 nucleotides read TGTGCCAGCAGCTTAACTTCACCTGGCTACACCTTC. It is translated as CASSLTSPGYTF.

The chain recombines TRBV28 with TRBJ2-7, with a possible D match to TRBD1 (6 bases). CDR1 and CDR2 (germline): MDHEN, SYDVKM. The V end was cut by 2 bases, the J end by 7 bases, with 18 bases between. This CDR3 is 15 amino acids long. CDR3 residues: CASSLPGEPFGEQYV. The CDR3 region has the DNA TGTGCCAGCAGTTTACCAGGGGAGCCCTTTGGGGAGCAGTACGTC.

The rearrangement links TRBV18 to TRBJ2-1, with 11 bases lining up with TRBD2. V was clipped by 3 bases and J by 6 bases; unmatched bases: 7. Germline CDR1 is KGHSH and CDR2 is LQKENI. The CDR3 is made up of 16 amino acids. DNA of the CDR3: TGTGCCAGCTCACCTAGCGGGGGGGCCATCTCCAATGAGCAGTTCTTC. Translation: CASSPSGGAISNEQFF.

The gene calls are TRBV19 and TRBJ2-5; D may be TRBD1 (7 bases). V was cut by 3 bases and J by 5 bases, with 28 bases left in between. CDR1 is LNHDA and CDR2 is SQIVND in the germline V gene (reference sequence). This CDR3 is 19 amino acids long. CDR3 DNA: TGTGCCAGTAGTATTTTATACAGGGGACTCAAGAAAGGGCCGGAGACCCAGTACTTC. Translating it yields CASSILYRGLKKGPETQYF.

The gene calls are TRBV9 and TRBJ2-2; perhaps TRBD2 as D (5 bases). The germline gives CDR1 SGDLS, CDR2 YYNGEE. The CDR3 spans 15 residues. Trimming stripped 0 bases from V and 5 bases from J, with 11 bases between. CDR3 protein: CASSVAGRRTGELFF. CDR3 sequence (DNA): TGTGCCAGCAGCGTAGCGGGGAGACGTACCGGGGAGCTGTTTTTT.

The chain recombines TRBV28 with TRBJ1-2; TRBD1 agrees at 7 bases. The CDR3 covers 14 residues. V shed 7 bases, J shed 3 bases, and the junction held 8 bases outside the gene matches. The V gene's germline CDR1 is MDHEN and CDR2 SYDVKM. The CDR3 nucleotides are TGTGCCAGCAAGGAGGGGGCGGTGTACTATGGCTACACCTTC. Encoded protein: CASKEGAVYYGYTF.

The CDR3 sequence: CASSDPGTGRANTEAFF. CDR3 sequence (DNA): TGTGCCAGCAGTGACCCTGGGACAGGCCGGGCGAACACTGAAGCTTTCTTT. This chain joins TRBV2 and TRBJ1-1; 8 nucleotides align to TRBD1. The junction had 10 bases not matched to a gene; V was cut back by 3 bases and J by 1 base. CDR3 length equals 17 residues. Germline loops: CDR1 SNHLY, CDR2 FYNNEI.

A few counts support this clone. This chain links TRBV18 with TRBJ1-4, with 10 bases that match TRBD1. This CDR3 contains 14 residues. V lost 5 bases to trimming and J lost 8 bases; unmatched junction nucleotides: 5. Germline CDR1 reads KGHSH; CDR2 reads LQKENI. The CDR3: CASSGGTGVEKLFF. The CDR3 DNA sequence: TGTGCCAGCTCAGGCGGGACAGGGGTGGAAAAACTGTTTTTT.